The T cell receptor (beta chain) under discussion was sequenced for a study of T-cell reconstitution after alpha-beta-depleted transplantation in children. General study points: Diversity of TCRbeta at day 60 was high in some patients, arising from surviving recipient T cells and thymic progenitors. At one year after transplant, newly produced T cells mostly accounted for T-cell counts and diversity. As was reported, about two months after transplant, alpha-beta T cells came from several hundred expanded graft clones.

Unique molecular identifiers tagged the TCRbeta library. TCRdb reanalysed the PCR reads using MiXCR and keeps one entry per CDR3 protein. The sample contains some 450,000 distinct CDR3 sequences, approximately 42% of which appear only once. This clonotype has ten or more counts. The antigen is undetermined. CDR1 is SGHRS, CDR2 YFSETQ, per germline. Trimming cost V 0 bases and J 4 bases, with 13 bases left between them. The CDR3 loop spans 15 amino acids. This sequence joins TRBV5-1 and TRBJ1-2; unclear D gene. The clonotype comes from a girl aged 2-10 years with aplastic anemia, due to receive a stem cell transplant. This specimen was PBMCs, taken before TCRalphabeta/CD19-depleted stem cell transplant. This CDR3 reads CASSLDGSFTYGYTF. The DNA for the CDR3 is TGCGCCAGCAGCTTGGATGGCAGCTTTACCTATGGCTACACCTTC. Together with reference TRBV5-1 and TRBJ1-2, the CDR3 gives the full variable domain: KAGVTQTPRYLIKTRGQQVTLSCSPISGHRSVSWYQQTPGQGLQFLFEYFSETQRNKGNFPGRFSGRQFSNSRSEMNVSTLELGDSALYLCASSLDGSFTYGYTFGSGTRLTVV.